A single T cell receptor beta chain is shown here with its context. V gave up 7 bases and J gave up 3 bases, with 10 bases separating them. Germline lookup yields CDR1 MNHEY and CDR2 SVGAGI. CDR3 length: 13 amino acids. Generated by immunoSEQ multiplex PCR, the TCRdb table keeps only in-frame clones and is missing some. The sample records 210,000 or so clones, roughly 81% being singletons. The data are from a study of blood T cell repertoires in COVID-19. What was sequenced was peripheral blood. This clonotype was sampled from a woman aged 70 to 79 with active or convalescent COVID-19. The chain joins TRBV6-5 to TRBJ1-5, with D possibly matching TRBD1 (6 bases). CDR3 sequence reads: CASTDSFNQPQHF. As DNA, the CDR3 is TGTGCCAGCACGGACAGCTTCAATCAGCCCCAGCATTTT.